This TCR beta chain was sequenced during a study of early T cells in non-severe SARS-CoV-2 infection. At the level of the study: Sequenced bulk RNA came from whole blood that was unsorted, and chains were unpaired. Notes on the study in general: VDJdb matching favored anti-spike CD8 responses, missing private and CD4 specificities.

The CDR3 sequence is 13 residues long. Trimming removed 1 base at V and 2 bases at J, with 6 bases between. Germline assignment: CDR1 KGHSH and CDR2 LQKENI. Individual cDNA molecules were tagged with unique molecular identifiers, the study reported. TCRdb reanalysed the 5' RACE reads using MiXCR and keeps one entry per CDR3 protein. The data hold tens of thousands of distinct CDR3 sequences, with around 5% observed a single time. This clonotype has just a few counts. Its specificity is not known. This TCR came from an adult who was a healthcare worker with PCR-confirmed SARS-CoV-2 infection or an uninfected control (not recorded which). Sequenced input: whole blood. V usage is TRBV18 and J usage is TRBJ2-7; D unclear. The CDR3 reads CASSPLGTYEQYF. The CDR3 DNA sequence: TGTGCCAGCTCACCACTGGGGACCTACGAGCAGTACTTC.